These 16 T cell receptor beta chains came from one sample sequenced in a study of shared clonotypes between healthy human individuals. Using immunoSEQ multiplex PCR, the repertoire was profiled, and TCRdb retains in-frame clones only, with some absent. The sample contains about 2,500,000 clones, just over 90% of which appear only once. The specimen was naive CD4+ T cells sorted from blood. The subset here: CD45RA+ positively selected. These receptors originate from a man aged 18 to 30 in good health.

The J gene is TRBJ2-2, the V gene TRBV10-1; D possibly matches TRBD1 or TRBD2 (6 bases each). V gave up 7 bases and J gave up 4 bases, with 13 bases separating them. The CDR3 has 14 residues. Germline V gene data show CDR1 as WNHNN and CDR2 as SYGVQD (reference sequence). CDR3 DNA sequence: TGCGCCAGCACCCCCGGAGGGGGCACCGGGGAGCTGTTTTTT. Translating it yields CASTPGGGTGELFF.

This chain joins TRBV27 and TRBJ2-5; D possibly corresponds to TRBD1 (5 bases). Germline CDR1 reads MNHEY; CDR2 reads SMNVEV (reference sequence). There are 14 residues in the CDR3. Trimming took off 8 bases at V and 3 bases at J, with 16 bases between the two ends. The CDR3 loop is CASGSPGSKETQYF. CDR3 in DNA: TGTGCCAGCGGCTCTCCAGGGTCCAAAGAGACCCAGTACTTC.

The V gene is TRBV6-6, the J gene TRBJ1-5; 9 bases align to TRBD1. The V and J ends lost 2 bases and 4 bases, in that order; junction bases with no gene match: 3. The CDR3 runs to 15 residues. The germline V gene encodes CDR1 MNHNY and CDR2 SVGAGI (reference sequence). CDR3 nucleotides: TGTGCCAGCAGTTACGGGGGACAGGGAAATCAGCCCCAGCATTTT. The encoded protein is CASSYGGQGNQPQHF.

The chain couples TRBV6-5 to TRBJ2-3; D is possibly TRBD1 (6 bases). The CDR3 is made up of 16 amino acids. V dropped 4 bases and J dropped 2 bases, with 16 bases sitting between them. The V gene's germline CDR1 is MNHEY and CDR2 SVGAGI. CDR3 amino acids: CASSSHRTDLTDTQYF. The DNA for the CDR3 is TGTGCCAGCAGTTCCCACCGGACAGACCTCACAGATACGCAGTATTTT.

This rearrangement joins TRBV6-6 to TRBJ2-7; D perhaps matches TRBD2 (5 bases). This CDR3 contains 14 residues. Germline V gene lookup returns CDR1 MNHNY and CDR2 SVGAGI (reference sequence). V gave up 3 bases and J gave up 0 bases, with 9 bases separating them. Written as DNA, the CDR3 is TGTGCCAGCAGTTATACCGACTACTCCTACGAGCAGTACTTC. As protein: CASSYTDYSYEQYF.

This chain uses TRBV12-5 with TRBJ2-7; D assignment may be TRBD1 or TRBD2 (5 bases each). Germline CDR1 LGHNT, CDR2 FRNRAP. The ends were cut back, 2 bases at V and 7 bases at J, with 18 bases in the middle. The CDR3 has 15 amino acids. CDR3 sequence: CASGLQTQGVGEQYF. CDR3 sequence (DNA): TGTGCTAGTGGTTTGCAAACTCAGGGAGTGGGAGAGCAGTACTTC.

This chain joins TRBV19 and TRBJ1-2; D unclear. CDR3 length equals 17 residues. CDR1 and CDR2 from the germline V gene are LNHDA and SQIVND (reference sequence). V gave up 3 bases and J gave up 0 bases, with 17 bases separating them. The CDR3 loop is CASSMGSGSPPNYGYTF. The CDR3, as DNA: TGTGCCAGTAGTATGGGTTCGGGGTCGCCTCCTAACTATGGCTACACCTTC. Supplemented by reference TRBV19 and TRBJ1-2, the full variable domain reads DGGITQSPKYLFRKEGQNVTLSCEQNLNHDAMYWYRQDPGQGLRLIYYSQIVNDFQKGDIAEGYSVSREKKESFPLTVTSAQKNPTAFYLCASSMGSGSPPNYGYTFGSGTRLTVV.

The CDR3 loop reads CASSQAAVEETQYF. Here the CDR3 DNA reads TGTGCCAGCAGCCAAGCGGCAGTTGAAGAGACCCAGTACTTC. This chain connects TRBV5-4 to TRBJ2-5; the D gene is possibly TRBD2 (5 bases). Trimming removed 4 bases from V and 3 bases from J, with 13 bases in between. Germline loops: CDR1 SGHNT, CDR2 YYREEE (reference sequence). The CDR3 is 14 residues long.

The J gene is TRBJ1-1, the V gene TRBV19; possibly TRBD1 for D (6 bases). Germline CDR1 reads LNHDA; CDR2 reads SQIVND (reference sequence). V was pared by 6 bases and J by 0 bases, with 14 bases between. The CDR3 runs 15 residues. CDR3 region: CASRSQGTMNTEAFF. The CDR3 nucleotides are TGTGCCAGTAGGTCCCAGGGGACGATGAACACTGAAGCTTTCTTT.

This clone was seen only once. The rearrangement joins TRBV6-4 to TRBJ2-1, with unresolved D. V was trimmed by 0 bases and J by 5 bases, leaving 11 bases between them. The CDR3 is 15 residues long. Germline V gives CDR1 MRHNA, CDR2 SNTAGT. The CDR3: CASSDSPSSHNEQFF. The CDR3 DNA reads as TGTGCCAGCAGTGACTCGCCCTCGTCCCACAATGAGCAGTTCTTC.

This clone is a singleton in its sample. V gene TRBV4-1 combines with J gene TRBJ1-5, with D maybe TRBD1 (5 bases). CDR1 and CDR2 from the germline V gene are MGHRA and YSYEKL. Trimming cost V 4 bases and J 3 bases, with 13 bases left between them. This CDR3 spans 15 amino acids. In DNA, the CDR3 is TGCGCCAGCAGCCGTACCGGGACCCCCAATCAGCCCCAGCATTTT. Translated, it gives CASSRTGTPNQPQHF.

The chain has TRBV7-2 and TRBJ2-1; possibly TRBD2 for D (5 bases). Per the germline V gene, CDR1 is SGHTA and CDR2 is FQGNSA. The CDR3 is 13 residues long. With 5 bases removed from V and 9 bases from J, the gap between germline ends came to 14 bases. The CDR3 protein is CASSAPLRGEQFF. The CDR3 nucleotides read TGTGCCAGCAGCGCGCCCCTCCGGGGTGAGCAGTTCTTC.

This chain joins TRBV18 and TRBJ2-4, with a possible D match to TRBD1 (5 bases). The CDR3 spans 16 residues. Trimming stripped 0 bases from V and 5 bases from J, with 14 bases between. Germline V gives CDR1 KGHSH, CDR2 LQKENI. CDR3: CASSPPSRQWENIQYF. In DNA, the CDR3 is TGTGCCAGCTCACCACCGAGCCGACAGTGGGAAAACATTCAGTACTTC.

This clone was counted between two and nine times. Other DNA sequences in this sample translate to the same CDR3. The V call is TRBV28, the J call TRBJ1-1, with D possibly TRBD1 on 5 matching bases. The length of the CDR3 is 11 residues. Trimming left V 8 bases short and J 1 base short, with 5 bases between. In germline, CDR1 is MDHEN, CDR2 SYDVKM. The CDR3 region is CASGGNTEAFF. In nucleotides, the CDR3 is TGTGCCAGCGGGGGGAACACTGAAGCTTTCTTT.

In its sample, this clone was seen once. V is TRBV5-5 and J is TRBJ2-7; 8 bases line up with TRBD1. The CDR3 contains 15 residues. Losses at the gene ends were 6 bases for V and 7 bases for J; bases not matched to a gene: 15. Germline V gene sequence: CDR1 SGHKS, CDR2 YYEKEE (reference sequence). CDR3 loop: CASTQGSAGGLEQYF. CDR3 DNA sequence: TGTGCCAGCACCCAGGGATCGGCAGGGGGCTTAGAGCAGTACTTC.

The CDR3 DNA sequence: TGCGCCAGCAAGCTAGCGGGAGGGCCCAACGAGCAGTACTTC. Its translation is CASKLAGGPNEQYF. The genes are TRBV10-1 and TRBJ2-7; TRBD2 agrees at 12 bases. Germline assignment: CDR1 WNHNN and CDR2 SYGVQD (reference sequence). V dropped 7 bases and J dropped 5; count of bases not matched to a gene: 6. The CDR3 covers 14 residues.